Each of the 11 T cell receptor beta chains below was sequenced from the same sample in a study of T-cell memory formation after mild COVID-19. In TCRdb, the 5' RACE reads were re-called with MiXCR into one record per CDR3 protein. The sample holds about 450,000 distinct CDR3 sequences, about a quarter seen once. The sequencing sample was made of PBMCs or a T cell subset sorted from them (not recorded which). These receptors were obtained from an adult woman who had mild COVID-19 (a few samples of this study predate the infection). Cell type and time point are not known.

This clonotype has only a few counts. The rearrangement links TRBV27 to TRBJ2-7; 10 nucleotides align to TRBD2. Germline-derived CDR1 and CDR2 are MNHEY and SMNVEV (reference sequence). The CDR3 extends over 16 amino acids. J gave up 2 bases and V 0 bases, and 4 bases lay outside the gene matches. CDR3 sequence (DNA): TGTGCCAGCAGTTTATCCCAAGCGGGAGGGCCCTACGAGCAGTACTTC. This sequence encodes CASSLSQAGGPYEQYF.

CDR3 in amino acids: CASSQGTWAFF. CDR3 DNA: TGTGCCAGCAGCCAAGGGACGTGGGCTTTCTTT. The rearrangement uses TRBV4-2 and TRBJ1-1; unclear D gene. The length of the CDR3 is 11 residues. The germline V gene encodes CDR1 LGHNA and CDR2 YNFKEQ. Deletions cut 1 base from V and 11 bases from J, with 8 bases between.

The J gene is TRBJ2-7, the V gene TRBV12-5; 11 nucleotides match TRBD2. Trimming took 6 bases from V and 6 from J; bases not matched to a gene: 10. The CDR3 extends over 15 amino acids. The germline CDR1 and CDR2 sequences are LGHNT and FRNRAP. CDR3 residues: CASGPPSGRRSEQYF. The CDR3 DNA sequence: TGTGCTAGTGGCCCACCTAGCGGGAGGAGGTCCGAGCAGTACTTC.

This clonotype showed up just a few times. The chain links TRBV25-1 to TRBJ2-7; a possible D gene is TRBD1 (6 bases). CDR1 and CDR2 (germline): MGHDK, SYGVNS. This CDR3 has 15 amino acids. V lost 3 bases and J lost 5, with 17 bases in between. This CDR3 is CASSDPTGTSHEQYF. CDR3 nucleotide sequence: TGTGCCAGCAGTGATCCCACAGGGACCTCGCACGAGCAGTACTTC.

This clonotype was counted a few times. The V gene is TRBV7-6, the J gene TRBJ1-1; D ambiguous. V was cut by 5 bases and J by 2 bases, with 12 bases left in between. The CDR3 extends over 14 amino acids. The germline gives CDR1 SGHVS, CDR2 FNYEAQ. In nucleotides, the CDR3 is TGTGCCAGCAGCCCTATCCAACACAACACTGAAGCTTTCTTT. Its protein is CASSPIQHNTEAFF.

In this sample, this clonotype turned up many times. The chain recombines TRBV15 with TRBJ2-3; 10 nucleotides align to TRBD2. With 5 bases clipped from V and 1 base from J, the junction kept 3 bases outside the gene matches. The V gene's germline CDR1 is LNHNV and CDR2 YYDKDF (reference sequence). The CDR3 contains 15 residues. The CDR3 region is CATSPGTSGTDTQYF. CDR3 DNA: TGTGCCACCAGCCCCGGGACTAGCGGCACAGATACGCAGTATTTT.

There are a few counts of this clonotype. This chain uses TRBV7-9 with TRBJ2-3, with TRBD2 matching 9 bases. This CDR3 is 16 amino acids long. The ends lost 5 bases at V and 5 bases at J; junction bases unmatched: 11. CDR1 is SEHNR and CDR2 is FQNEAQ in the germline V gene (reference sequence). CDR3 sequence: CASSPPLREGIDTQYF. The CDR3 DNA sequence: TGTGCCAGCAGCCCCCCGTTGCGGGAGGGAATAGATACGCAGTATTTT.

The DNA for the CDR3 is TGTGCCAGCAAACAGGGGCGAGCCACCGGGGAGCTGTTTTTT. Residues: CASKQGRATGELFF. The J gene is TRBJ2-2, the V gene TRBV7-9; 7 bases are shared with TRBD1. Trimming took 7 bases from V and 4 from J; bases not matched to a gene: 6. The CDR3 is made up of 14 amino acids. Germline CDR1 reads SEHNR; CDR2 reads FQNEAQ (reference sequence). The full variable domain, in which reference TRBV7-9 and TRBJ2-2 provide the parts outside the CDR3, is DTGVSQNPRHKITKRGQNVTFRCDPISEHNRLYWYRQTLGQGPEFLTYFQNEAQLEKSRLLSDRFSAERPKGSFSTLEIQRTEQGDSAMYLCASKQGRATGELFFGEGSRLTVL.

This clonotype was observed a handful of times. The CDR3 DNA sequence: TGTGCCAGCAGCAAGTACAGGGGTGAGCAGTACTTC. Translation: CASSKYRGEQYF. The V and J genes are TRBV21-1 and TRBJ2-7; TRBD1, the D gene given by the table, was not confirmed from the DNA. TRBV21-1 is marked as a pseudogene. This CDR3 spans 12 amino acids.

V gene TRBV4-3 combines with J gene TRBJ2-7; D gene unclear. Germline V gene sequence: CDR1 LGHNA, CDR2 YSLEER. The CDR3 is made up of 18 amino acids. V gave up 1 base and J gave up 3 bases, with 22 bases separating them. CDR3 DNA: TGCGCCAGCAGCCAAGCACTCCTCGGGCGTGAAACACGCTACGAGCAGTACTTC. It encodes CASSQALLGRETRYEQYF.

This rearrangement joins TRBV20-1 to TRBJ2-6; 8 positions match TRBD1. The J segment lost 0 bases and the V segment lost 2 bases, leaving 3 bases of the junction unmatched. CDR1 and CDR2 (germline): DFQATT, SNEGSKA (reference sequence). The CDR3 extends over 16 amino acids. The CDR3 protein is CSARTGTGSGANVLTF. Written as DNA, the CDR3 is TGCAGTGCTAGAACAGGGACAGGCTCTGGGGCCAACGTCCTGACTTTC.